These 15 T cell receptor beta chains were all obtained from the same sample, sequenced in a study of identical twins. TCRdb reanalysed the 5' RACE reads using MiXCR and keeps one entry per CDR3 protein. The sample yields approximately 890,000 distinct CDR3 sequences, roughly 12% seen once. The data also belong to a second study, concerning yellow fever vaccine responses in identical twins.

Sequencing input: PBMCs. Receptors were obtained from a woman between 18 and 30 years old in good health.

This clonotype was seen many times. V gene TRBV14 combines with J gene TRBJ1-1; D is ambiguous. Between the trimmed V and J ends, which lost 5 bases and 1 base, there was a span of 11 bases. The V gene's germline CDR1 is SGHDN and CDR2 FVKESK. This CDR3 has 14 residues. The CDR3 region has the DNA TGTGCCAGCAGCATAAGCGACGGGAACACTGAAGCTTTCTTT. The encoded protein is CASSISDGNTEAFF.

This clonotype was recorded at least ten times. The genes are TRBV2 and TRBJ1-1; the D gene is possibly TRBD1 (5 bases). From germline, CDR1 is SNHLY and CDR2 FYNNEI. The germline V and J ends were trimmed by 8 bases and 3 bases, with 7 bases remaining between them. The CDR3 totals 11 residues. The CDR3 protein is CASGDYTEAFF. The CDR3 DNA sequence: TGTGCCAGCGGGGACTACACTGAAGCTTTCTTT.

CDR3 sequence (DNA): TGTGCCAGCAGTGATACAGGACCCTCTGGGGCCAACGTCCTGACTTTC. This codes for CASSDTGPSGANVLTF. The rearrangement uses TRBV12-3 or TRBV12-4 and TRBJ2-6, with D tentatively TRBD1 (5 bases). This CDR3 is built from 16 residues. V dropped 5 bases and J dropped 0 bases, with 11 bases sitting between them.

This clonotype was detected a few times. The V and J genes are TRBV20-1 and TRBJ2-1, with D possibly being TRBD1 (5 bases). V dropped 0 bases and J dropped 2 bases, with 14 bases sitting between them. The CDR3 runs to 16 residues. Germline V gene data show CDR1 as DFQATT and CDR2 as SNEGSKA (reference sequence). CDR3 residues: CSARDFGQGPYNEQFF. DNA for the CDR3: TGCAGTGCTAGAGATTTTGGGCAGGGCCCCTACAATGAGCAGTTCTTC.

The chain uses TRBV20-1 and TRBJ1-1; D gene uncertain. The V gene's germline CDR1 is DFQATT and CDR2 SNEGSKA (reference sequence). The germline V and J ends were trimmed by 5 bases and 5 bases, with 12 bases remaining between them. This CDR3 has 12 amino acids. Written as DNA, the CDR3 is TGCAGTGCTCGCAGGTTTCTGACTGAAGCTTTCTTT. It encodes CSARRFLTEAFF.

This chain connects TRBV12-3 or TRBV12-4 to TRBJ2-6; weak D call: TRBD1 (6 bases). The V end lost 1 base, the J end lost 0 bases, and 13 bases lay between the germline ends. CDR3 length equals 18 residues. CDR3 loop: CASSLGTGKFSGANVLTF. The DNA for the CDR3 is TGTGCCAGCAGTTTAGGAACAGGGAAATTCTCTGGGGCCAACGTCCTGACTTTC.

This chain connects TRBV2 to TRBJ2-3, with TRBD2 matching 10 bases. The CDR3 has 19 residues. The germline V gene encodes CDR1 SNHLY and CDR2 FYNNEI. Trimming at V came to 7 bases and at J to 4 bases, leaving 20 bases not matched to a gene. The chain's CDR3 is CASKPRLAGAGGVADTQYF. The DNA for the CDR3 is TGTGCCAGCAAGCCCCGGCTAGCGGGGGCCGGAGGGGTGGCAGATACGCAGTATTTT. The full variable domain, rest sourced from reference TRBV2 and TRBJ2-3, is EPEVTQTPSHQVTQMGQEVILRCVPISNHLYFYWYRQILGQKVEFLVSFYNNEISEKSEIFDDQFSVERPDGSNFTLKIRSTKLEDSAMYFCASKPRLAGAGGVADTQYFGPGTRLTVL.

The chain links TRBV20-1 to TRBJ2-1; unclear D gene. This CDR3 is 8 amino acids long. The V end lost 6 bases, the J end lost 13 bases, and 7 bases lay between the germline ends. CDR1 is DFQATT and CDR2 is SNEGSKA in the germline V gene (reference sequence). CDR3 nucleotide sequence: TGCAGTGCCCGCCTTCAGTTCTTC. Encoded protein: CSARLQFF.

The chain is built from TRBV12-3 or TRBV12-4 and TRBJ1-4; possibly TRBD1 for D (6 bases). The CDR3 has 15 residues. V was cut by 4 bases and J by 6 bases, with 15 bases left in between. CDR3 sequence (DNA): TGTGCCAGCAGTTCCCGGCAGGGGCGGGATGAAAAACTGTTTTTT. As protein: CASSSRQGRDEKLFF.

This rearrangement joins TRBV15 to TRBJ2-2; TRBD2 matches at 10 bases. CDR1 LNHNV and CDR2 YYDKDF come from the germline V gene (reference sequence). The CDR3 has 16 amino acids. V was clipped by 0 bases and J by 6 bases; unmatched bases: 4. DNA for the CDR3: TGTGCCACCAGCAGAGACCGTAGCGGGGGGCCCGGGGAGCTGTTTTTT. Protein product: CATSRDRSGGPGELFF.

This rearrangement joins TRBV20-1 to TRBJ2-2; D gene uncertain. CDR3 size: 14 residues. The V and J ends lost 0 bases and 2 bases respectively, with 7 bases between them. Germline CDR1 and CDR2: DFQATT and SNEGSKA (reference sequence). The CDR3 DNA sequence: TGCAGTGCTAGAGATAGTGATAACACCGGGGAGCTGTTTTTT. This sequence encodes CSARDSDNTGELFF.

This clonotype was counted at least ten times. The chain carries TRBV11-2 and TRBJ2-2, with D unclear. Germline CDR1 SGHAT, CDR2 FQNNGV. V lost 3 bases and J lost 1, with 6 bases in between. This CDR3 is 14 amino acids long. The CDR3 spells CASSFLQNTGELFF. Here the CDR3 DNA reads TGTGCCAGCAGCTTTTTACAGAACACCGGGGAGCTGTTTTTT.

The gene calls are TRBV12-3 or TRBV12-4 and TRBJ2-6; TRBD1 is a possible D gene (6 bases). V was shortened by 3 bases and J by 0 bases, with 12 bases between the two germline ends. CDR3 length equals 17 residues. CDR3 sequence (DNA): TGTGCCAGCAGTTTTGGCAGGGGAAGCTCTGGGGCCAACGTCCTGACTTTC. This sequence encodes CASSFGRGSSGANVLTF.

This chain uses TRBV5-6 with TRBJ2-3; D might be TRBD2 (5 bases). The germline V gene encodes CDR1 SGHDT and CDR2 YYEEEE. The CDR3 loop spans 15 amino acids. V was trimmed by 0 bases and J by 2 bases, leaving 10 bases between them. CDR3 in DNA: TGTGCCAGCAGCTTGGTGGACCGGGACACAGATACGCAGTATTTT. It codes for CASSLVDRDTDTQYF.

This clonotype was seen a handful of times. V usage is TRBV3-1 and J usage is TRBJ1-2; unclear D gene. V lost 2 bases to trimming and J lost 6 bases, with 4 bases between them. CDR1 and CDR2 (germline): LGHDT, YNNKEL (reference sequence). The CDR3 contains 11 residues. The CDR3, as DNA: TGTGCCAGCAGCCAACAAGATGGCTACACCTTC. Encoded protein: CASSQQDGYTF.